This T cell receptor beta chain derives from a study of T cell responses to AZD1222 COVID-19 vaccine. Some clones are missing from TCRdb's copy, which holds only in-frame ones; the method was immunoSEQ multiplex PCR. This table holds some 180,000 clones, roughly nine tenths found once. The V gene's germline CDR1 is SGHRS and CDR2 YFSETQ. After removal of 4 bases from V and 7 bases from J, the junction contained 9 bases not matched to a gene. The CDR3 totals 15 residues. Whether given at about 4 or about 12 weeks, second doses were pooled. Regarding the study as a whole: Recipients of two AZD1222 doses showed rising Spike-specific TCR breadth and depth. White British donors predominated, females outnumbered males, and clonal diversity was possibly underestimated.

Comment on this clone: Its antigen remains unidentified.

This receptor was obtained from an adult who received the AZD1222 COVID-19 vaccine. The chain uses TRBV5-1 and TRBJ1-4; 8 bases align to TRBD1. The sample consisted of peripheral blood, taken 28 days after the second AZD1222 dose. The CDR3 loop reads CASSPNSGGGEKLFF. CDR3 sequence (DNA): TGCGCCAGCAGCCCAAACTCAGGGGGCGGTGAAAAACTGTTTTTT.